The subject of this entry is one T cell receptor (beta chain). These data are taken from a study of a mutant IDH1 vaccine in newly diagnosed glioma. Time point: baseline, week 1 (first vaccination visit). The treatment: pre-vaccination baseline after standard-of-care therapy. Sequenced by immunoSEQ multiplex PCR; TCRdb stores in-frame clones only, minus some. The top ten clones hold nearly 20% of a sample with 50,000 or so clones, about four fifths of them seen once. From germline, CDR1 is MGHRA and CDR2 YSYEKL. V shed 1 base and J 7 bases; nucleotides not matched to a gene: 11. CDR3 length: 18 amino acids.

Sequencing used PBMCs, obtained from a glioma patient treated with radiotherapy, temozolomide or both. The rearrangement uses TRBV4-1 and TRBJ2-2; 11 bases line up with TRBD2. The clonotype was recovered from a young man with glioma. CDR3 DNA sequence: TGCGCCAGCAGCCAAGTTGTTAGCGGGAGGGCCGCTAACGGGGAGCTGTTTTTT. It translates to CASSQVVSGRAANGELFF.